This TCR beta chain was identified in a study of blood T cell repertoires in COVID-19. About the study: Italy, Spain and the United States were the sources of the convalescent and acute COVID-19 samples. Nucleic acid was either cDNA or gDNA, and it came from T cells, B-cell-depleted T cells, or PBMCs.

This clone was counted a single time. In the authors' workflow: By means of reference gene primer amplification, nucleated cell counts were estimated. Libraries were prepared by immunoSEQ multiplex PCR; TCRdb keeps only in-frame clonotypes and omits some of them. The V and J calls and clone size are taken from that table; D and trimming were inferred from the DNA. The sample holds a few hundred thousand clones, roughly 86% seen once. CDR3 size: 14 residues. Germline CDR1 reads SNHLY; CDR2 reads FYNNEI. V dropped 6 bases and J dropped 6; count of bases not matched to a gene: 9. This chain joins TRBV2 and TRBJ1-2; 8 bases are shared with TRBD1. What was sequenced was PBMCs or T cells enriched from blood (not recorded which). The sequence derives from a woman aged 50 to 60 who had recovered from COVID-19. DNA for the CDR3: TGTGCCAGCAGATTCCTCCAGGGGGCGGATGGCTACACCTTC. Protein: CASRFLQGADGYTF.